The clone carrying this T cell receptor (beta chain) occurred a few times. Its antigen remains unknown. These data belong to a study of T-cell reconstitution after alpha-beta-depleted transplantation in children. The study's findings and limits: A year post-transplant, T-cell counts and diversity derived mostly from newly produced T cells. Several hundred expanded graft clones reportedly gave rise to the alpha-beta T cells present about two months after transplant. It was surviving recipient T cells and thymic progenitors that gave some patients high TCRbeta diversity at day 60.

This sample's TCRbeta library carried unique molecular identifier barcodes. From the PCR reads, TCRdb called clonotypes with MiXCR, one entry per CDR3 protein. The sample yields around 960,000 distinct CDR3 sequences, about 31% seen once. The germline CDR1 and CDR2 sequences are ENHRY and SYGVKD. The CDR3 extends over 12 amino acids. Trimming removed 4 bases at V and 7 bases at J, with 10 bases between. Sequences were derived from PBMCs, mostly from graft donor cells, sampled 360 days after TCRalphabeta/CD19-depleted stem cell transplant. The source of this sequence is a boy younger than two who had a stem cell transplant for SCID, so the T cells may come from the graft donor. V is TRBV10-3 and J is TRBJ1-1; tentative D call: TRBD1 (5 bases). The CDR3 reads CAISGGPNEAFF. CDR3 in DNA: TGTGCCATCAGTGGGGGACCGAATGAAGCTTTCTTT.